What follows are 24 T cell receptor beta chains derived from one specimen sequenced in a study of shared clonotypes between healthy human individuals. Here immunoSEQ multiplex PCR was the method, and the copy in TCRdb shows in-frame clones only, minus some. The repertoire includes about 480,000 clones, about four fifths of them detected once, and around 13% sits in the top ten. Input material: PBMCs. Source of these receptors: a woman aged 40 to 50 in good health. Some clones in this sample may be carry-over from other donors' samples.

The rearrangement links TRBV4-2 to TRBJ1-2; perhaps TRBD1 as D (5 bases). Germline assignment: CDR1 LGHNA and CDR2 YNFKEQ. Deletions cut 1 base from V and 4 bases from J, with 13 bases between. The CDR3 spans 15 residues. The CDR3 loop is CASSQVGSGGYGYTF. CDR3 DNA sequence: TGTGCCAGCAGCCAAGTGGGGAGCGGGGGCTATGGCTACACCTTC.

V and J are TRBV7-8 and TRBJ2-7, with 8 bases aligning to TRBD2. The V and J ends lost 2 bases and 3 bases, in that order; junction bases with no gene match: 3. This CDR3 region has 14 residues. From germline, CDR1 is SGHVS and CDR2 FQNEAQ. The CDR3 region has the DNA TGTGCCAGCAGCTTACGGGAGGGCCACTACGAGCAGTACTTC. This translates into CASSLREGHYEQYF.

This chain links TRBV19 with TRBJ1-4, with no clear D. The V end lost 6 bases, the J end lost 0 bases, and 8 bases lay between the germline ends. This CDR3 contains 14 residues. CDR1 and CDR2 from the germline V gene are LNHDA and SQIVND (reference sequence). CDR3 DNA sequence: TGTGCCAGTAGAGACGGTGCAACTAATGAAAAACTGTTTTTT. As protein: CASRDGATNEKLFF.

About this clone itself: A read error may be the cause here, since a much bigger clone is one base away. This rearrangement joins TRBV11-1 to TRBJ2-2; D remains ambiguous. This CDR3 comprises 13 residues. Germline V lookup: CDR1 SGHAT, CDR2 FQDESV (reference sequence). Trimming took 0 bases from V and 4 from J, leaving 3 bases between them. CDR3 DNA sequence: TGTGCCAGCAGCTTAGCGGCCACCGGGGAGCTGTTTTTT. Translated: CASSLAATGELFF. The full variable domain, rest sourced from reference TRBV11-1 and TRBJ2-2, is EAEVAQSPRYKITEKSQAVAFWCDPISGHATLYWYRQILGQGPELLVQFQDESVVDDSQLPKDRFSAERLKGVDSTLKIQPAELGDSAMYLCASSLAATGELFFGEGSRLTVL.

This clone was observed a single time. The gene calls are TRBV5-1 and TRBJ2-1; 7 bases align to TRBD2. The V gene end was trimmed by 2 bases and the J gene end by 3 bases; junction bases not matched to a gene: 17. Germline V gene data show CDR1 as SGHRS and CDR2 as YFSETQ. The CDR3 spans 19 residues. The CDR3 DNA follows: TGCGCCAGCAGCTTCCGAAGCCTAGCGGTCACTGGCGGCTACAATGAGCAGTTCTTC. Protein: CASSFRSLAVTGGYNEQFF.

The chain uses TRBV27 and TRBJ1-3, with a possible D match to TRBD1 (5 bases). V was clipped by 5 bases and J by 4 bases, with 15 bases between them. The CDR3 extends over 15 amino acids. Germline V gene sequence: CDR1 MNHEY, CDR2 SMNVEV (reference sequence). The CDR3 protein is CASSTSQGLGNTIYF. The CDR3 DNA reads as TGTGCCAGCAGTACCTCCCAGGGCCTGGGAAACACCATATATTTT.

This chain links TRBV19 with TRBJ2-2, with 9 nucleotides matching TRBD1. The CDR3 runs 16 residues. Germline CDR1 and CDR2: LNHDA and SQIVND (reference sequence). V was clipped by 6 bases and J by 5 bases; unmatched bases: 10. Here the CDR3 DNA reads TGTGCCAGTAGGGATCCCGGGACAGGGTGGACCGGGGAGCTGTTTTTT. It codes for CASRDPGTGWTGELFF. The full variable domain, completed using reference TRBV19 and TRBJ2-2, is DGGITQSPKYLFRKEGQNVTLSCEQNLNHDAMYWYRQDPGQGLRLIYYSQIVNDFQKGDIAEGYSVSREKKESFPLTVTSAQKNPTAFYLCASRDPGTGWTGELFFGEGSRLTVL.

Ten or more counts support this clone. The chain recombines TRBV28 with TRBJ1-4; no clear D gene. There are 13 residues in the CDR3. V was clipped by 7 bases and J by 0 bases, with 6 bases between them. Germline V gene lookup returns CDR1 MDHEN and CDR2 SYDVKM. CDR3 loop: CASKNATNEKLFF. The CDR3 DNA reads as TGTGCCAGCAAAAACGCAACTAATGAAAAACTGTTTTTT.

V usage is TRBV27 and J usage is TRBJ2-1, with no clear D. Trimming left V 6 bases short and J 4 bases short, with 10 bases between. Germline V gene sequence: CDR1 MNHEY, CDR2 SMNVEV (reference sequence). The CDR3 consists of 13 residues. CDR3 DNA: TGTGCCAGCAGACAAGGGATGTACAATGAGCAGTTCTTC. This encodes CASRQGMYNEQFF.

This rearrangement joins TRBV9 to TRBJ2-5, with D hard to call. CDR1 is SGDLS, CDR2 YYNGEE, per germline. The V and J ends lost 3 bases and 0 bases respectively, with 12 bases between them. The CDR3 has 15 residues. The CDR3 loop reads CASSADPSYQETQYF. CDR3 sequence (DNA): TGTGCCAGCAGCGCGGACCCCAGCTACCAAGAGACCCAGTACTTC.

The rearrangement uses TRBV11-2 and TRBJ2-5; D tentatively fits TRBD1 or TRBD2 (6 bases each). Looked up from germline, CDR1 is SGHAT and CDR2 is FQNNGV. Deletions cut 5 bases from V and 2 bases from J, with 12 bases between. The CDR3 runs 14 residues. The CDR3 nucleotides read TGTGCCAGCAGCCAGGGGACTTTTCAAGAGACCCAGTACTTC. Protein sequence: CASSQGTFQETQYF.

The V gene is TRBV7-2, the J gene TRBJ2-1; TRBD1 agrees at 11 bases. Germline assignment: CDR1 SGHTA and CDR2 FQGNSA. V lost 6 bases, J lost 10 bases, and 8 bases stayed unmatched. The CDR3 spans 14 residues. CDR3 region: CASREGQGVIEQFF. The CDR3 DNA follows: TGTGCCAGCAGGGAGGGACAGGGGGTAATAGAGCAGTTCTTC.

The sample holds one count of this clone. The CDR3 coding sequence is TGCGCCAGCAGCGCGGGACTAGCGGGAATAAAGACCCAGTACTTC. It is translated as CASSAGLAGIKTQYF. V and J are TRBV5-1 and TRBJ2-5; the match to TRBD2 covers 13 bases. V lost 4 bases and J lost 6; bases outside the gene matches: 6. The CDR3 has 15 residues. Per the germline V gene, CDR1 is SGHRS and CDR2 is YFSETQ.

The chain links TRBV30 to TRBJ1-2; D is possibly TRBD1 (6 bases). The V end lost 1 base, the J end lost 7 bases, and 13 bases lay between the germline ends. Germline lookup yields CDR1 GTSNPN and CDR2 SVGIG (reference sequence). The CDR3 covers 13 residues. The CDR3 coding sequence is TGTGCCTGGAGTGGAGGACAGATCAGTGGCTACACCTTC. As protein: CAWSGGQISGYTF.

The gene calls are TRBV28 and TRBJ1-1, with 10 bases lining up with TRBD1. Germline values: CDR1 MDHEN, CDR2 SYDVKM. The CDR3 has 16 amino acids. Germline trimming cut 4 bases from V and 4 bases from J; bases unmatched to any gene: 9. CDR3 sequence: CASSSPGQGLFTEAFF. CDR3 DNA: TGTGCCAGCAGTTCACCGGGACAGGGGCTGTTCACTGAAGCTTTCTTT.

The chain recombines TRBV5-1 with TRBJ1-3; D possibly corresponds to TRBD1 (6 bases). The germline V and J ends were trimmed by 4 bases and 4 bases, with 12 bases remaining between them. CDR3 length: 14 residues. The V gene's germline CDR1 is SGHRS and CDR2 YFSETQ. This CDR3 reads CASSLTGYGNTIYF. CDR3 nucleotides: TGCGCCAGCAGCCTCACAGGGTACGGAAACACCATATATTTT.

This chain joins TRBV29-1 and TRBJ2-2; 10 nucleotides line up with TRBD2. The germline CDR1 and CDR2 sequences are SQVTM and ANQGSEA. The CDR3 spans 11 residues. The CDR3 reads CLAGDTGELFF. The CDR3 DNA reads TGCCTAGCGGGAGACACCGGGGAGCTGTTTTTT.

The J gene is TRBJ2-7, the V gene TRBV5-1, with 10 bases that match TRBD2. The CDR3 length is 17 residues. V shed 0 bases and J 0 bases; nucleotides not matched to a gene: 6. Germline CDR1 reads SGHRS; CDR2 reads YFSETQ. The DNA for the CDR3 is TGCGCCAGCAGCTTGGCCCTCGCTAGCGGGAGCTCCTACGAGCAGTACTTC. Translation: CASSLALASGSSYEQYF.

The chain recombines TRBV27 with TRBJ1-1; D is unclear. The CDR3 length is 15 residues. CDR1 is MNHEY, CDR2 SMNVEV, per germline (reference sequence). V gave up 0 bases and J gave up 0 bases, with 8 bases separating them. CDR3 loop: CASSLSGSMNTEAFF. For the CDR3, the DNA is TGTGCCAGCAGTTTATCGGGCAGCATGAACACTGAAGCTTTCTTT.

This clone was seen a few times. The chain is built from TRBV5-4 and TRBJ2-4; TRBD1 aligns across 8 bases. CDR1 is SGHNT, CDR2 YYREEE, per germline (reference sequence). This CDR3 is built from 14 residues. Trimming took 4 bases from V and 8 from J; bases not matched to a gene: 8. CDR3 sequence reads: CASSPGQGSDIQYF. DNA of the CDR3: TGTGCCAGCAGCCCTGGACAGGGATCGGACATTCAGTACTTC.

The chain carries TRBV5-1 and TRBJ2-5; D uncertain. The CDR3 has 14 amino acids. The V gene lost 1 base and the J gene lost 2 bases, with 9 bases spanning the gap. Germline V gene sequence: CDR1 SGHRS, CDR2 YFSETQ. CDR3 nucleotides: TGCGCCAGCAGCTTGAGTGGAGATCAAGAGACCCAGTACTTC. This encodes CASSLSGDQETQYF.

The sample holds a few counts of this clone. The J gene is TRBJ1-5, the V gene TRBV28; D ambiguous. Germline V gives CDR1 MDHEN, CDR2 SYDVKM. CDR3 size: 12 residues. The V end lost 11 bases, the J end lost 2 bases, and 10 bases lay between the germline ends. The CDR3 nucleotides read TGTGCCTCTGCGCGCGGCAATCAGCCCCAGCATTTT. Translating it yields CASARGNQPQHF.

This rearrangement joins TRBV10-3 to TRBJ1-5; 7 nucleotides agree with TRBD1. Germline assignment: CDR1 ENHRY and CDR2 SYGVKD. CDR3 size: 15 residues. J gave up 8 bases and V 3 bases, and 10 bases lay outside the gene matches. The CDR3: CAISEGQGEFEPQHF. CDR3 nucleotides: TGTGCCATCAGTGAAGGCCAGGGGGAATTTGAGCCCCAGCATTTT.

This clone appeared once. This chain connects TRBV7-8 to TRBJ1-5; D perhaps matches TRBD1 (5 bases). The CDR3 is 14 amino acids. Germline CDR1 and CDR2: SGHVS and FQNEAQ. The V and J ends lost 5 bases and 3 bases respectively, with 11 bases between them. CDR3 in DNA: TGTGCCAGCAGCCGGGGGGAGACCAATCAGCCCCAGCATTTT. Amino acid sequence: CASSRGETNQPQHF.